Each of the 32 T cell receptor beta chains below was sequenced from the same sample in a study of T cell repertoires in cytomegalovirus infection. TCRdb ran MiXCR on the reads and lists one entry per CDR3 protein. The sample yields around 740,000 distinct CDR3 sequences, 35% to 40% seen once. Sample: PBMCs. Source of these receptors: a human donor in good health (CMV status not recorded). Some clones in this sample may be carry-over from other donors' samples.

The table lists this clonotype with a few counts. J is TRBJ2-5 and V is TRBV6-1, with 16 bases aligning to TRBD2. This CDR3 spans 20 amino acids. Germline V gene lookup returns CDR1 MNHNS and CDR2 SASEGT. V dropped 5 bases and J dropped 5; count of bases not matched to a gene: 17. CDR3 amino acids: CASSRLGTSGGADREETQYF. The CDR3, as DNA: TGTGCCAGCAGTAGACTAGGGACTAGCGGGGGGGCCGACCGTGAGGAGACCCAGTACTTC.

Only a few counts were recorded for this clonotype. The chain combines TRBV7-9 with TRBJ1-1; no definite D call. Trimming took 1 base from V and 6 from J, leaving 9 bases between them. In germline, CDR1 is SEHNR, CDR2 FQNEAQ (reference sequence). CDR3 length: 13 amino acids. Written as DNA, the CDR3 is TGTGCCAGCAGCTTAGGAGCTCGCTCTGAAGCTTTCTTT. Translating it yields CASSLGARSEAFF.

The rearrangement joins TRBV12-3 or TRBV12-4 to TRBJ1-5, with a possible D match to TRBD1 (5 bases). The CDR3 runs to 17 residues. The V end lost 1 base, the J end lost 1 base, and 14 bases lay between the germline ends. The CDR3 spells CASSLVAGRASNQPQHF. CDR3 in DNA: TGTGCCAGCAGTTTAGTTGCAGGGAGGGCGAGCAATCAGCCCCAGCATTTT.

In its sample, this clonotype was seen once. V usage is TRBV6-8 and J usage is TRBJ1-3; 9 bases fit TRBD1. From germline, CDR1 is MNHGY and CDR2 SAAAGT. The CDR3 has 14 residues. Germline trimming cut 5 bases from V and 9 bases from J; bases unmatched to any gene: 8. The CDR3 is CASSQGTGYITIYF. The DNA of the CDR3 is TGTGCCAGCAGTCAAGGGACAGGGTATATCACCATATATTTT.

This chain links TRBV5-4 with TRBJ2-1, with 10 nucleotides matching TRBD2. Germline V gene data show CDR1 as SGHNT and CDR2 as YYREEE (reference sequence). The V and J ends lost 0 bases and 7 bases, in that order; junction bases with no gene match: 10. This CDR3 has 17 amino acids. CDR3 residues: CASSLAQREGIRNEQFF. CDR3 in DNA: TGTGCCAGCAGCTTGGCCCAGCGGGAGGGCATACGAAATGAGCAGTTCTTC. The variable domain in full, completed from reference TRBV5-4 and TRBJ2-1, reads ETGVTQSPTHLIKTRGQQVTLRCSSQSGHNTVSWYQQALGQGPQFIFQYYREEENGRGNFPPRFSGLQFPNYSSELNVNALELDDSALYLCASSLAQREGIRNEQFFGPGTRLTVL.

The rearrangement uses TRBV27 and TRBJ2-7, with D uncertain. The CDR3 contains 10 residues. CDR1 and CDR2 (germline): MNHEY, SMNVEV (reference sequence). V was clipped by 11 bases and J by 5 bases, with 10 bases between them. CDR3 loop: CAERCDEQYF. CDR3 coding DNA: TGTGCCGAACGTTGCGACGAGCAGTACTTC.

The chain employs TRBV28 and TRBJ2-7; 9 bases align to TRBD2. This CDR3 is 13 amino acids long. V dropped 9 bases and J dropped 6; count of bases not matched to a gene: 9. Germline CDR1 MDHEN, CDR2 SYDVKM. This chain's CDR3 is CASTSLAGFEQYF. In DNA, the CDR3 is TGTGCCAGTACGTCACTAGCGGGTTTCGAGCAGTACTTC. Full variable domain (outside the CDR3, taken from reference TRBV28 and TRBJ2-7): DVKVTQSSRYLVKRTGEKVFLECVQDMDHENMFWYRQDPGLGLRLIYFSYDVKMKEKGDIPEGYSVSREKKERFSLILESASTNQTSMYLCASTSLAGFEQYFGPGTRLTVT.

This clonotype was seen repeatedly, ten times or more. This chain uses TRBV6-1 with TRBJ1-1; D remains unclear. Trimming shortened V by 1 base and J by 1 base, and 4 bases separated the two germline ends. There are 13 residues in the CDR3. The germline V gene encodes CDR1 MNHNS and CDR2 SASEGT. The DNA of the CDR3 is TGTGCCAGCAGTGAAGGAGGGAACACTGAAGCTTTCTTT. Its protein is CASSEGGNTEAFF.

The chain is built from TRBV7-9 and TRBJ2-1; the match to TRBD2 covers 8 bases. The CDR3 runs 16 residues. After removal of 1 base from V and 8 bases from J, the junction contained 10 bases not matched to a gene. From germline, CDR1 is SEHNR and CDR2 FQNEAQ (reference sequence). The CDR3 loop is CASSLGPGLGDDEQFF. CDR3 DNA: TGTGCCAGCAGCTTAGGGCCGGGACTAGGAGATGATGAGCAGTTCTTC.

The chain couples TRBV5-1 to TRBJ2-7; 9 positions agree with TRBD2. Germline V gives CDR1 SGHRS, CDR2 YFSETQ. This CDR3 has 14 residues. The J segment lost 6 bases and the V segment lost 4 bases, leaving 8 bases of the junction unmatched. The CDR3 sequence: CASSPRTSVGEQYF. CDR3 bases: TGCGCCAGCAGCCCTCGGACTAGCGTGGGCGAGCAGTACTTC.

J is TRBJ2-2 and V is TRBV3-1, with D perhaps assigned TRBD1 or TRBD2 (5 bases each). Trimming pared 3 bases from V and 1 base from J, leaving 15 bases between. This CDR3 has 17 amino acids. In germline, CDR1 is LGHDT, CDR2 YNNKEL (reference sequence). The CDR3 loop is CASSQRPGRQNTGELFF. In nucleotides, the CDR3 is TGTGCCAGCAGCCAGCGACCGGGACGTCAGAACACCGGGGAGCTGTTTTTT.

The sample holds one count of this clonotype. This chain links TRBV28 with TRBJ1-1, with TRBD1 matching 7 bases. The V gene end was trimmed by 7 bases and the J gene end by 5 bases; junction bases not matched to a gene: 13. This CDR3 comprises 15 residues. Per germline, CDR1 MDHEN and CDR2 SYDVKM. In DNA, the CDR3 is TGTGCCAGCACCCTCTGGGCAGGGGGTAAAACTGAAGCTTTCTTT. Protein product: CASTLWAGGKTEAFF.

This clonotype was seen a handful of times. The V and J genes are TRBV6-1 and TRBJ2-7; TRBD2 matches at 14 bases. The CDR3 runs 19 residues. Trimming at V came to 5 bases and at J to 0 bases, leaving 12 bases not matched to a gene. CDR1 MNHNS and CDR2 SASEGT come from the germline V gene. The CDR3 DNA reads as TGTGCCAGCAGTCGCGGGACTAGCGGGAGTTTGGGAAGCTCCTACGAGCAGTACTTC. Protein product: CASSRGTSGSLGSSYEQYF.

Only a few counts were recorded for this clonotype. V and J are TRBV7-9 and TRBJ1-5; D is perhaps TRBD1 (5 bases). The V end was cut by 1 base, the J end by 12 bases, with 13 bases between. The CDR3 has 13 amino acids. Germline V gene lookup returns CDR1 SEHNR and CDR2 FQNEAQ (reference sequence). The CDR3 nucleotides read TGTGCCAGCAGCTTAGGTAGAACTGGGGGCCAGCATTTT. Translating it yields CASSLGRTGGQHF. Supplemented by reference TRBV7-9 and TRBJ1-5, the full variable domain reads DTGVSQNPRHKITKRGQNVTFRCDPISEHNRLYWYRQTLGQGPEFLTYFQNEAQLEKSRLLSDRFSAERPKGSFSTLEIQRTEQGDSAMYLCASSLGRTGGQHFGDGTRLSIL.

This clonotype has ten or more counts. The genes are TRBV7-2 and TRBJ2-3, with no clear D. The CDR3 covers 13 residues. Germline CDR1 reads SGHTA; CDR2 reads FQGNSA. The V end lost 4 bases, the J end lost 2 bases, and 7 bases lay between the germline ends. CDR3 sequence: CASSSTYTDTQYF. Written as DNA, the CDR3 is TGTGCCAGCAGCTCTACTTACACAGATACGCAGTATTTT.

V gene TRBV6-1 combines with J gene TRBJ2-2; D perhaps matches TRBD1 (6 bases). Trimming cost V 5 bases and J 6 bases, with 13 bases left between them. Germline CDR1 and CDR2: MNHNS and SASEGT. The CDR3 is made up of 14 amino acids. The CDR3 is CASSLTGWAGELFF. CDR3 sequence (DNA): TGTGCCAGCAGTTTAACAGGGTGGGCCGGGGAGCTGTTTTTT.

V usage is TRBV7-6 and J usage is TRBJ2-1; 7 nucleotides line up with TRBD1. With V trimmed by 9 bases and J by 5 bases, 7 bases remained unmatched. The CDR3 is made up of 13 amino acids. Germline assignment: CDR1 SGHVS and CDR2 FNYEAQ. CDR3: CARSPGTDNEQFF. Here the CDR3 DNA reads TGTGCCAGAAGCCCGGGGACAGACAATGAGCAGTTCTTC. Complete variable domain (other parts from reference TRBV7-6 and TRBJ2-1): GAGVSQSPRYKVTKRGQDVALRCDPISGHVSLYWYRQALGQGPEFLTYFNYEAQQDKSGLPNDRFSAERPEGSISTLTIQRTEQRDSAMYRCARSPGTDNEQFFGPGTRLTVL.

The rearrangement links TRBV12-5 to TRBJ1-5; D uncertain. Trimming cost V 4 bases and J 0 bases, with 19 bases left between them. Germline V gene sequence: CDR1 LGHNT, CDR2 FRNRAP. This CDR3 is 18 amino acids long. The CDR3 here is CASGWPTSTSLSNQPQHF. CDR3 DNA: TGTGCTAGTGGTTGGCCCACGAGCACCAGCCTTAGCAATCAGCCCCAGCATTTT.

This clonotype was seen a few times. The V call is TRBV27, the J call TRBJ2-7; D may be TRBD2 (6 bases). V gave up 5 bases and J gave up 3 bases, with 29 bases separating them. The CDR3 is made up of 19 amino acids. Germline V gene sequence: CDR1 MNHEY, CDR2 SMNVEV (reference sequence). Here the CDR3 reads CASSPRAGSTSIEFYEQYF. The DNA for the CDR3 is TGTGCCAGCAGTCCCCGGGCGGGGTCGACTAGTATCGAATTCTACGAGCAGTACTTC.

This chain uses TRBV6-2 or TRBV6-3 with TRBJ2-7, with a tentative D call TRBD1 (5 bases). The CDR3 length is 15 residues. V lost 6 bases and J lost 2, with 17 bases in between. Germline V CDR1 and CDR2: MNHEY, SVGEGT. DNA of the CDR3: TGTGCCAGCAGCACCCTCCGGCAGGGCACCTACGAGCAGTACTTC. Translating gives CASSTLRQGTYEQYF.

This clonotype was seen more than once but under ten times. The chain uses TRBV7-9 and TRBJ2-6; 7 bases map to TRBD2. CDR1 and CDR2 (germline): SEHNR, FQNEAQ (reference sequence). Trimming removed 0 bases from V and 1 base from J; junction bases left unmatched: 3. The CDR3 is made up of 17 amino acids. The CDR3 here is CASSLAGGNSGANVLTF. CDR3 DNA sequence: TGTGCCAGCAGCTTAGCCGGGGGGAATTCTGGGGCCAACGTCCTGACTTTC.

Comments on this clonotype: Germline is not matched at one junction end, which may reflect a read error. V usage is TRBV28 and J usage is TRBJ1-5; TRBD1 might be the D (5 bases). The CDR3 is 15 residues long. Germline CDR1 and CDR2: MDHEN and SYDVKM. The CDR3 DNA reads as TGTGCCAGCATGGTCATCGGGGCAGGTGAAGGGGCCCAGCAATTT. It translates to CASMVIGAGEGAQQF.

V usage is TRBV5-1 and J usage is TRBJ2-1; a possible D gene is TRBD1 (5 bases). Germline CDR1 and CDR2: SGHRS and YFSETQ. Between the trimmed V and J ends, which lost 1 base and 7 bases, there was a span of 15 bases. The CDR3 has 15 residues. The chain's CDR3 is CASSLSPGLRNEQFF. The CDR3, as DNA: TGCGCCAGCAGCTTGTCCCCAGGGTTGAGAAATGAGCAGTTCTTC.

The CDR3 bases are TGTGCCAGCAGCTTAGGCCCGAACACCATATATTTT. Protein sequence: CASSLGPNTIYF. This chain joins TRBV13 and TRBJ1-3; no clear D. CDR1 and CDR2 from the germline V gene are PRHDT and FYEKMQ (reference sequence). The CDR3 contains 12 residues. V gave up 0 bases and J gave up 7 bases, with 4 bases separating them.

CDR3 region: CAIRDGASYEQYF. The CDR3 nucleotides are TGTGCCATCAGGGACGGAGCCTCCTACGAGCAGTACTTC. The chain has TRBV10-3 and TRBJ2-7, with D unclear. The CDR3 loop spans 13 amino acids. Per germline, CDR1 ENHRY and CDR2 SYGVKD. V was trimmed by 6 bases and J by 0 bases, leaving 9 bases between them.

This clonotype has just a few counts. The chain combines TRBV19 with TRBJ2-1; 9 positions agree with TRBD2. The V gene's germline CDR1 is LNHDA and CDR2 SQIVND (reference sequence). The CDR3 has 15 residues. V dropped 2 bases and J dropped 7; count of bases not matched to a gene: 6. CDR3 loop: CASSILAGTRNEQFF. The CDR3 coding sequence is TGTGCCAGTAGTATACTAGCGGGGACTAGAAATGAGCAGTTCTTC.

This clonotype was counted a few times. An end of the junction differs from the germline gene, which may be a read error. The rearrangement joins TRBV7-6 to TRBJ2-5; D ambiguous. The V gene's germline CDR1 is SGHVS and CDR2 FNYEAQ. The CDR3 consists of 13 residues. The CDR3 sequence: CASSLTHGETQYF. CDR3 nucleotide sequence: TGTGCTAGCAGCTTGACTCACGGCGAGACCCAGTACTTC.

This clonotype was observed many times. The gene calls are TRBV12-3 or TRBV12-4 and TRBJ1-5; D possibly corresponds to TRBD1 (6 bases). The CDR3 sequence is 14 residues long. Trimming stripped 2 bases from V and 5 bases from J, with 10 bases between. The CDR3 loop is CASSLSGADQPQHF. CDR3 nucleotide sequence: TGTGCCAGCAGTTTATCGGGGGCAGATCAGCCCCAGCATTTT.

Remarks on this clonotype: Germline is not matched at one junction end, which may reflect a read error. The chain combines TRBV4-1 with TRBJ1-2; D not certain. Germline CDR1 MGHRA, CDR2 YSYEKL. This CDR3 contains 12 residues. The DNA for the CDR3 is TGTGCCAGCAGCCAAGATAAATCGGGCTACACCTTC. It yields the protein CASSQDKSGYTF.

This chain uses TRBV29-1 with TRBJ2-7, with D perhaps given as TRBD1 or TRBD2 (5 bases each). The CDR3 totals 13 residues. The V gene's germline CDR1 is SQVTM and CDR2 ANQGSEA. V lost 4 bases, J lost 3 bases, and 13 bases lay in between. The CDR3 is CSVGGDGGYEQYF. In nucleotides, the CDR3 is TGCAGCGTTGGAGGGGACGGTGGCTACGAGCAGTACTTC.

This clonotype showed up just once. V and J are TRBV27 and TRBJ2-3; D is possibly TRBD1 (5 bases). V was trimmed by 7 bases and J by 4 bases, leaving 12 bases between them. The germline CDR1 and CDR2 sequences are MNHEY and SMNVEV (reference sequence). There are 13 residues in the CDR3. The CDR3, as DNA: TGTGCCAGCAAGGTCGCAGGGCCAGATACGCAGTATTTT. Protein: CASKVAGPDTQYF.

The CDR3 here is CASRAGRSNQPQHF. CDR3 coding DNA: TGTGCCAGCAGGGCGGGACGGTCAAATCAGCCCCAGCATTTT. The genes are TRBV2 and TRBJ1-5; a possible D gene is TRBD1 (5 bases). The CDR3 is made up of 14 amino acids. Trimming left V 6 bases short and J 4 bases short, with 13 bases between. Germline V lookup: CDR1 SNHLY, CDR2 FYNNEI.